A single sample is the source of the 23 T cell receptor beta chains below, sequenced in a study of T cell responses to AZD1222 COVID-19 vaccine. Using immunoSEQ multiplex PCR, the repertoire was profiled, and TCRdb retains in-frame clones only, with some absent. The profile shows around 140,000 clones, 80% to 90% of them singletons. This material consisted of peripheral blood, taken on day 0 of AZD1222 vaccination. Every receptor here comes from an adult in good health.

This clone was observed once. The rearrangement uses TRBV19 and TRBJ1-3; D is ambiguous. The CDR3 sequence is 14 residues long. V was cut by 6 bases and J by 4 bases, with 13 bases left in between. In germline, CDR1 is LNHDA, CDR2 SQIVND (reference sequence). The CDR3 here is CASSYIQRGNTIYF. Here the CDR3 DNA reads TGTGCCAGTAGCTACATCCAACGGGGAAACACCATATATTTT.

The chain carries TRBV28 and TRBJ1-2, with TRBD1 matching 8 bases. Germline V gene data show CDR1 as MDHEN and CDR2 as SYDVKM. This CDR3 comprises 18 residues. V dropped 3 bases and J dropped 1; count of bases not matched to a gene: 13. The CDR3 region is CASSFSGSQGVHNYGYTF. CDR3 DNA: TGTGCCAGCAGTTTCTCCGGGTCACAGGGGGTACATAACTATGGCTACACCTTC.

The V gene is TRBV5-6, the J gene TRBJ1-4, with D unclear. This CDR3 spans 14 amino acids. From germline, CDR1 is SGHDT and CDR2 YYEEEE. Trimming took 2 bases from V and 2 from J, leaving 7 bases between them. The CDR3 is CASSLVSTNEKLFF. In DNA form, the CDR3 reads TGTGCCAGCAGCTTAGTCAGCACTAATGAAAAACTGTTTTTT.

The chain links TRBV7-8 to TRBJ2-3, with TRBD1 matching 9 bases. CDR3 size: 16 residues. The V and J ends lost 3 bases and 3 bases, in that order; junction bases with no gene match: 7. Germline loops: CDR1 SGHVS, CDR2 FQNEAQ. CDR3 bases: TGTGCCAGCAGCTTCGTGACAGGGGGGCGGACAGATACGCAGTATTTT. It is translated as CASSFVTGGRTDTQYF.

The chain carries TRBV4-2 and TRBJ2-3; the match to TRBD2 covers 10 bases. With 1 base clipped from V and 2 bases from J, the junction kept 3 bases outside the gene matches. Germline assignment: CDR1 LGHNA and CDR2 YNFKEQ. The CDR3 spans 16 residues. The DNA of the CDR3 is TGTGCCAGCAGCCAAGCTCTAGCGGGAGCCACAGATACGCAGTATTTT. Translation gives CASSQALAGATDTQYF.

The chain links TRBV12-3 or TRBV12-4 to TRBJ2-7; D is unclear. The CDR3 is made up of 13 amino acids. The germline V and J ends were trimmed by 6 bases and 2 bases, with 11 bases remaining between them. This chain's CDR3 is CASRDQNTYEQYF. The CDR3 nucleotides read TGTGCCAGCAGGGACCAAAACACCTACGAGCAGTACTTC.

This clone was seen only once. This rearrangement joins TRBV19 to TRBJ2-2; the match to TRBD1 covers 10 bases. Germline V gene data show CDR1 as LNHDA and CDR2 as SQIVND (reference sequence). The CDR3 extends over 15 amino acids. Trimming cost V 7 bases and J 4 bases; bases outside gene matches: 6. The CDR3 protein is CASTRGQGFTGELFF. The CDR3 coding sequence is TGTGCCAGTACCAGGGGACAGGGGTTCACCGGGGAGCTGTTTTTT.

The J gene is TRBJ1-1, the V gene TRBV12-3 or TRBV12-4; 8 bases line up with TRBD1. This CDR3 comprises 12 residues. The V gene end was trimmed by 6 bases and the J gene end by 12 bases; junction bases not matched to a gene: 9. CDR3 bases: TGTGCCAGCAGCCAAGGACAGGGTTTATCTTTCTTT. Protein sequence: CASSQGQGLSFF.

This clone is a singleton in its sample. This chain links TRBV18 with TRBJ2-6; 9 positions match TRBD1. CDR3 size: 17 residues. V was clipped by 6 bases and J by 1 base; unmatched bases: 7. CDR1 and CDR2 (germline): KGHSH, LQKENI. The CDR3 nucleotides read TGTGCCAGCTCCCAACAGGGGGCAGGGTCTGGGGCCAACGTCCTGACTTTC. Translated, it gives CASSQQGAGSGANVLTF.

This sequence joins TRBV7-3 and TRBJ1-1; a weak D match, TRBD1 (5 bases). CDR3 length equals 14 residues. V lost 0 bases to trimming and J lost 1 base, with 6 bases between them. Per the germline V gene, CDR1 is SGHTA and CDR2 is FQGTGA. The CDR3 loop is CASSLTGENTEAFF. Written as DNA, the CDR3 is TGTGCCAGCAGCTTAACAGGGGAGAACACTGAAGCTTTCTTT.

The chain employs TRBV24-1 and TRBJ2-1; 10 bases align to TRBD2. J lost 7 bases, V lost 4 bases, and 9 bases had no gene match. CDR3 size: 16 residues. In germline, CDR1 is KGHDR, CDR2 SFDVKD. Here the CDR3 DNA reads TGTGCCACCAGTGACCCGCTAGCGGGAGTTCATAATGAGCAGTTCTTC. This encodes CATSDPLAGVHNEQFF.

The chain carries TRBV21-1 and TRBJ1-4; the DNA was not used to check the table's D call, TRBD1. TRBV21-1 is termed a pseudogene. The CDR3 has 21 amino acids. The CDR3 DNA follows: TGTGCCAGCAGCAAAGGATTTAGGGACAGGGGGCGAAACGGAGCTAATGAAAAACTGTTTTTT. This gives the protein CASSKGFRDRGRNGANEKLFF.

The J gene is TRBJ1-2, the V gene TRBV19; no clear D. The CDR3 is 14 amino acids. Germline V CDR1 and CDR2: LNHDA, SQIVND (reference sequence). The V gene lost 0 bases and the J gene lost 4 bases, with 9 bases spanning the gap. The CDR3 is CASSIDVALYGYTF. The CDR3 nucleotides are TGTGCCAGTAGTATAGACGTGGCACTCTATGGCTACACCTTC.

A note on this clone: One junction end does not reproduce the germline sequence, and a read error may be involved. This rearrangement joins TRBV18 to TRBJ2-7, with D uncertain. Germline V gives CDR1 KGHSH, CDR2 LQKENI. The CDR3 is 15 amino acids. CDR3 in amino acids: CASSPPYPGSNEQYF. In DNA, the CDR3 is TGTGCCAGCTCACCACCGTACCCGGGCTCCAACGAGCAGTACTTC.

The chain uses TRBV7-9 and TRBJ2-2; 9 nucleotides align to TRBD2. Per germline, CDR1 SEHNR and CDR2 FQNEAQ (reference sequence). With 1 base clipped from V and 6 bases from J, the junction kept 12 bases outside the gene matches. This CDR3 comprises 18 residues. The CDR3 reads CASSLEDSGSIRAGELFF. CDR3 bases: TGTGCCAGCAGCTTAGAGGATAGCGGGAGTATCAGGGCCGGGGAGCTGTTTTTT.

The chain links TRBV7-2 to TRBJ2-7; D may be TRBD2 (6 bases). CDR1 SGHTA and CDR2 FQGNSA come from the germline V gene. Trimming left V 4 bases short and J 7 bases short, with 17 bases between. The length of the CDR3 is 14 residues. Here the CDR3 reads CASSSARGTSEQYF. In nucleotides, the CDR3 is TGTGCCAGCAGCTCAGCCCGGGGGACGAGTGAGCAGTACTTC.

The rearrangement joins TRBV4-1 to TRBJ1-4, with 8 bases identical to TRBD1. Germline-derived CDR1 and CDR2 are MGHRA and YSYEKL. J was trimmed by 7 bases and V by 0 bases; bases with no gene match: 7. The CDR3 length is 16 residues. The CDR3 DNA follows: TGCGCCAGCAGCCAAGATACCGGGACAGGAGGTGAAAAACTGTTTTTT. It yields the protein CASSQDTGTGGEKLFF.

J is TRBJ2-5 and V is TRBV9, with 15 bases identical to TRBD2. Per germline, CDR1 SGDLS and CDR2 YYNGEE. V shed 3 bases and J 5 bases; nucleotides not matched to a gene: 5. This CDR3 comprises 16 residues. This chain's CDR3 is CASSGGLAGGWETQYF. The DNA of the CDR3 is TGTGCCAGCAGCGGGGGACTAGCGGGAGGTTGGGAGACCCAGTACTTC.

CDR3 sequence: CATTLPNYNEQFF. The CDR3 DNA is TGTGCCACGACTTTACCTAACTACAATGAGCAGTTCTTC. The rearrangement uses TRBV28 and TRBJ2-1; D unclear. CDR1 and CDR2 from the germline V gene are MDHEN and SYDVKM. Trimming shortened V by 10 bases and J by 3 bases, and 13 bases separated the two germline ends. The CDR3 is 13 amino acids.

This clone was seen once. V gene TRBV25-1 combines with J gene TRBJ2-7; possible D gene TRBD1, 6 bases. This CDR3 spans 14 amino acids. The germline V gene encodes CDR1 MGHDK and CDR2 SYGVNS. The V gene lost 1 base and the J gene lost 5 bases, with 12 bases spanning the gap. Written as DNA, the CDR3 is TGTGCCAGCAGTGAATTTCGGGACAATGACGAGCAGTACTTC. Residues: CASSEFRDNDEQYF.

V and J are TRBV7-8 and TRBJ1-4; D perhaps matches TRBD1 (5 bases). Trimming removed 0 bases from V and 8 bases from J, with 7 bases in between. CDR3 length: 13 residues. Germline V gene sequence: CDR1 SGHVS, CDR2 FQNEAQ. The CDR3 nucleotides are TGTGCCAGCAGCTTAGCGCGGGGGGAAAAACTGTTTTTT. Encoded protein: CASSLARGEKLFF.

This clone was picked up a small number of times. This chain links TRBV6-5 with TRBJ2-7; TRBD2 aligns across 9 bases. Germline V lookup: CDR1 MNHEY, CDR2 SVGAGI. J was trimmed by 0 bases and V by 7 bases; bases with no gene match: 7. There are 15 residues in the CDR3. The DNA for the CDR3 is TGTGCCAGCACCCCTTTTAGCGGGAGCTCCTACGAGCAGTACTTC. It is translated as CASTPFSGSSYEQYF.

The chain uses TRBV4-3 and TRBJ2-3; D perhaps matches TRBD2 (5 bases). This CDR3 comprises 14 residues. The germline gives CDR1 LGHNA, CDR2 YSLEER. V was clipped by 5 bases and J by 4 bases, with 13 bases between them. For the CDR3, the DNA is TGCGCCAGCAGCTACGGGGTAGTGGCAGATACGCAGTATTTT. This gives the protein CASSYGVVADTQYF.